The present T cell receptor beta chain was sequenced within a study of CD8+ T cells in alopecia areata. TCR sequencing used cDNA made by reverse transcription of extracted RNA. Clones were read by immunoSEQ multiplex PCR, and TCRdb kept only the in-frame ones, dropping some. The table records about 160,000 clones, around three fifths of them present only once. Germline V gives CDR1 GTSNPN, CDR2 SVGIG (reference sequence). Trimming removed 3 bases from V and 2 bases from J; junction bases left unmatched: 2. The CDR3 runs 14 residues. Treatment of the sample: oral pan-JAK inhibitor, 5-10 mg twice daily.

Sample: CD4+ T cells sorted from blood, taken at week 4, from a patient treated with tofacitinib. The chain carries TRBV30 and TRBJ2-5; TRBD2 agrees at 11 bases. This receptor was identified in a human donor with alopecia areata. The CDR3 region has the DNA TGTGCCTGGAGGCTAGCGGGGGGACAAGAGACCCAGTACTTC. Amino acids: CAWRLAGGQETQYF. Full variable domain (outside the CDR3, taken from reference TRBV30 and TRBJ2-5): SQTIHQWPATLVQPVGSPLSLECTVEGTSNPNLYWYRQAAGRGLQLLFYSVGIGQISSEVPQNLSASRPQDRQFILSSKKLLLSDSGFYLCAWRLAGGQETQYFGPGTRLLVL.